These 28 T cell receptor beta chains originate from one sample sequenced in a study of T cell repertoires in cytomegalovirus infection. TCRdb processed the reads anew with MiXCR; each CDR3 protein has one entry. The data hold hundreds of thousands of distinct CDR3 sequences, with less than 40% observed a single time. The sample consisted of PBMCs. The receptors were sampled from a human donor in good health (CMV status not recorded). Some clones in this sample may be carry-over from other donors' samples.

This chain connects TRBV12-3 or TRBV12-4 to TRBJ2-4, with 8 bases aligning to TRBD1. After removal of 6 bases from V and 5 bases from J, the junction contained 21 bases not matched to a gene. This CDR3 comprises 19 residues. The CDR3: CASSLTLWGTGLRENIQYF. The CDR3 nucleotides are TGTGCCAGCAGCTTAACCCTATGGGGGACAGGCCTCCGCGAAAACATTCAGTACTTC.

CDR3 residues: CASRDTIVLVGNEQFF. As DNA, the CDR3 is TGTGCCAGCAGGGATACTATTGTTTTGGTTGGGAATGAGCAGTTCTTC. This rearrangement joins TRBV2 to TRBJ2-1; unclear D gene. Germline CDR1 SNHLY, CDR2 FYNNEI. V was trimmed by 6 bases and J by 7 bases, leaving 22 bases between them. This CDR3 is built from 16 residues.

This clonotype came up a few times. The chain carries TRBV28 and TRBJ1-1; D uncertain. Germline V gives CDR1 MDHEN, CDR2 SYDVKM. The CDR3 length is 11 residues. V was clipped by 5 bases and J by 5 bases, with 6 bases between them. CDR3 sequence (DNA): TGTGCCAGCAGTCGGTGGACTGAAGCTTTCTTT. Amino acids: CASSRWTEAFF.

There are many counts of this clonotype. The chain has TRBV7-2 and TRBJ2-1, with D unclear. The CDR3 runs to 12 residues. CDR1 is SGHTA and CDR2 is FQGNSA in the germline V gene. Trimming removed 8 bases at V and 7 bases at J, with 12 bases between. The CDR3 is CASGYHGNEQFF. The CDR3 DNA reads TGTGCCAGCGGTTACCACGGGAATGAGCAGTTCTTC.

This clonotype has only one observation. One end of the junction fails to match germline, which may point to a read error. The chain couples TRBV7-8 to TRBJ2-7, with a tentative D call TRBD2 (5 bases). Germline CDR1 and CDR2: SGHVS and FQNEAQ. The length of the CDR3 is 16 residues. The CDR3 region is CASRLTSSRSSYEQYF. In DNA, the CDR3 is TGTGCCAGCCGCTTAACCTCTAGCCGGAGCTCCTACGAGCAGTACTTC.

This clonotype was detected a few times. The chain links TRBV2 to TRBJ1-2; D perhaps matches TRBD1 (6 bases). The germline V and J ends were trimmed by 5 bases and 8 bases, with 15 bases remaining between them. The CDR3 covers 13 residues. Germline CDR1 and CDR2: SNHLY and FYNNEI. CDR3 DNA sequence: TGTGCCAGCAGTCCCGACAGGATCCCCGGCTACACCTTC. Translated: CASSPDRIPGYTF.

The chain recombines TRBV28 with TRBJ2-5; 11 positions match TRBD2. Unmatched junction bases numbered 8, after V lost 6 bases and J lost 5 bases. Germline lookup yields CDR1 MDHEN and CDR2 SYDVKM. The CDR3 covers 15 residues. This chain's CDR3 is CASRLAGASEETQYF. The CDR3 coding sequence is TGTGCCAGCAGACTAGCGGGAGCTTCGGAGGAGACCCAGTACTTC.

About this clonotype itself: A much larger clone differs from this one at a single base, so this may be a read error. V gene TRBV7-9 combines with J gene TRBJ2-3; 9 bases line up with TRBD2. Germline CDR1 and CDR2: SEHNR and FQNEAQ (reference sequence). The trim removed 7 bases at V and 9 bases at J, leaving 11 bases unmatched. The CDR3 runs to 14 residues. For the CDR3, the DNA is TGTGCCAGCACCTCTAGCGGGACGGGGGAGACGCAGTATTTT. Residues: CASTSSGTGETQYF.

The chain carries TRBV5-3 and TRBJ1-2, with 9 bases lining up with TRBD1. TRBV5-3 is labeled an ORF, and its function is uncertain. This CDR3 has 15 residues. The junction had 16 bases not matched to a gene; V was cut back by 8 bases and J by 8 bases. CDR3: CASSRPTGQGSGYTF. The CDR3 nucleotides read TGTGCCAGCAGCAGACCTACGGGACAGGGAAGCGGCTACACCTTC.

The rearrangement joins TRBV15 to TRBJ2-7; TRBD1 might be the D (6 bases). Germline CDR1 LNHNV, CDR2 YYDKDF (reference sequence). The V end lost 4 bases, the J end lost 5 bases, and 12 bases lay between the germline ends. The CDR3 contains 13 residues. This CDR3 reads CATSMYRAHEQYF. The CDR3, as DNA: TGTGCCACCAGCATGTACAGGGCCCACGAGCAGTACTTC.

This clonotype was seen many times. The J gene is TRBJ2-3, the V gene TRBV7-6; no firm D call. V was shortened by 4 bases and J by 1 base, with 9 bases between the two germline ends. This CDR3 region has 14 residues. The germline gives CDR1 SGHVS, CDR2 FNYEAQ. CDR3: CASSWMVGTDTQYF. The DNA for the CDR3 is TGTGCCAGCAGCTGGATGGTAGGCACAGATACGCAGTATTTT.

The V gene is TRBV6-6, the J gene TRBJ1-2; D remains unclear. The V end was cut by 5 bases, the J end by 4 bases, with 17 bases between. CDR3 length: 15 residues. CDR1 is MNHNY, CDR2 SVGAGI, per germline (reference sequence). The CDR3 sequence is CASSPFSKVIYGYTF. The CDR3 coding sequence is TGTGCCAGCAGTCCCTTTAGCAAGGTCATCTATGGCTACACCTTC.

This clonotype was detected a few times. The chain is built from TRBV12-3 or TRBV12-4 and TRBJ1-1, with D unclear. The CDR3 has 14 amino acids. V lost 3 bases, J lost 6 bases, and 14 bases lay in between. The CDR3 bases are TGTGCCAGCAGTTTCGAGGGCTTAGGCGCTGAAGCTTTCTTT. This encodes CASSFEGLGAEAFF.

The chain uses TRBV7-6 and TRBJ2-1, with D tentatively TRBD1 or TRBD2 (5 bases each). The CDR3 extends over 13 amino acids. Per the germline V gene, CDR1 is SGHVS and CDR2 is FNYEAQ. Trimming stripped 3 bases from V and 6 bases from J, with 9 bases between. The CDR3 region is CASSFTRGNEQFF. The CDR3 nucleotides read TGTGCCAGCAGCTTCACGAGGGGCAATGAGCAGTTCTTC.

The CDR3 reads CASSYTLDRAYGYTF. CDR3 DNA sequence: TGTGCCAGTTCTTACACCTTGGACAGGGCCTATGGCTACACCTTC. The rearrangement links TRBV7-9 to TRBJ1-2, with 8 nucleotides matching TRBD1. The CDR3 sequence is 15 residues long. Germline V gene data show CDR1 as SEHNR and CDR2 as FQNEAQ (reference sequence). V trimming: 9 bases; J trimming: 4 bases; junction bases outside the gene matches: 13.

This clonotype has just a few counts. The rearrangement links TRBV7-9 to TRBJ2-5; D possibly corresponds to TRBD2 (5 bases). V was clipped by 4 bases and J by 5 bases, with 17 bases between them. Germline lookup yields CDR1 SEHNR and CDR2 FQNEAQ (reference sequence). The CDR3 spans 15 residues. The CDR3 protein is CASSSSGRGWETQYF. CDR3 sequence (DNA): TGTGCCAGCAGCTCGAGCGGACGGGGATGGGAGACCCAGTACTTC.

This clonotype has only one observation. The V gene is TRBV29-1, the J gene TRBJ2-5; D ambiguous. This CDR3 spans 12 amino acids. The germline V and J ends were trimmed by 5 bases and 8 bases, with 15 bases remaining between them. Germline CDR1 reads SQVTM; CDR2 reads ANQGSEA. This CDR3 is CSVRRDQPTQYF. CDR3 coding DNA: TGCAGCGTTCGGAGAGATCAACCCACCCAGTACTTC. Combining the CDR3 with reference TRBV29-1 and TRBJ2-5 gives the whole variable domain SAVISQKPSRDICQRGTSLTIQCQVDSQVTMMFWYRQQPGQSLTLIATANQGSEATYESGFVIDKFPISRPNLTFSTLTVSNMSPEDSSIYLCSVRRDQPTQYFGPGTRLLVL.

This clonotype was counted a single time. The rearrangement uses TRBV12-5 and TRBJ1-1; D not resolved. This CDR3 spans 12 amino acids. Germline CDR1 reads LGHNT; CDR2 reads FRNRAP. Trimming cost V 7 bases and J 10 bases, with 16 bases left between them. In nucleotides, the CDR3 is TGTGCTAGTGCTCCTGATCCCCGACGAGCTTTCTTT. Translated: CASAPDPRRAFF. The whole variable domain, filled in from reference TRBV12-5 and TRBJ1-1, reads DARVTQTPRHKVTEMGQEVTMRCQPILGHNTVFWYRQTMMQGLELLAYFRNRAPLDDSGMPKDRFSAEMPDATLATLKIQPSEPRDSAVYFCASAPDPRRAFFGQGTRLTVV.

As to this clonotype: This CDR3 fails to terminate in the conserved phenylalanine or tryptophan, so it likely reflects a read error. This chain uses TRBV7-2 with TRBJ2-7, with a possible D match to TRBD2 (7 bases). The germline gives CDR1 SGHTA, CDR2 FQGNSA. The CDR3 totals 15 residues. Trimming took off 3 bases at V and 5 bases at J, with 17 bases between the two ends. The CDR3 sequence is CASSFNRGAHNEQYL. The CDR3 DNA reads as TGTGCCAGCAGCTTTAATCGGGGGGCGCATAACGAGCAGTACTTA.

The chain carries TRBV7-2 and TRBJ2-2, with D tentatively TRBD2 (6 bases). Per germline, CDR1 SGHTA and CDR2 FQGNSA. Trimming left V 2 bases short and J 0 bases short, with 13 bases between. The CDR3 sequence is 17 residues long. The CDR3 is CASSLRDLPSNTGELFF. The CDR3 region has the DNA TGTGCCAGCAGCTTAAGGGACTTACCTTCGAACACCGGGGAGCTGTTTTTT.

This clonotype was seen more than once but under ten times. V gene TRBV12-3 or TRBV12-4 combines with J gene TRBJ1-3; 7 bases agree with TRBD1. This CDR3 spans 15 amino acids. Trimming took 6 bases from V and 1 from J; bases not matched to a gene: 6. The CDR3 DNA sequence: TGTGCCAGCAGGGAAGGGGGCCGATCTGGAAACACCATATATTTT. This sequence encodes CASREGGRSGNTIYF.

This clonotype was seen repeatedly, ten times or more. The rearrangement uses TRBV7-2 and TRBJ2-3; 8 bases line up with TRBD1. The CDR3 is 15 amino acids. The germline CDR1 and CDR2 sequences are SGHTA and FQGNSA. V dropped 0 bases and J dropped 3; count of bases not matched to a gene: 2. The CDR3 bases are TGTGCCAGCAGCTTAGCCGGACAGGGAACAGATACGCAGTATTTT. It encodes CASSLAGQGTDTQYF.

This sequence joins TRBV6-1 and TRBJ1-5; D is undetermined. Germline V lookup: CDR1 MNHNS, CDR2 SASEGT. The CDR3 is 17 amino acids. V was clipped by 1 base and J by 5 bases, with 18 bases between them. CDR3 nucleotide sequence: TGTGCCAGCAGTGAAGAAGGACTACCAATAGCAGATCAGCCCCAGCATTTT. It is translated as CASSEEGLPIADQPQHF.

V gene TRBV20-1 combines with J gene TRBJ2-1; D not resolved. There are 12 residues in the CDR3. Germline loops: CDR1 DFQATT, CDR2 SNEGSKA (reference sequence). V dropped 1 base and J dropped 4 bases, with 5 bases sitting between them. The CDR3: CSARANYNEQFF. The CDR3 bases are TGCAGTGCTAGAGCTAATTACAATGAGCAGTTCTTC.

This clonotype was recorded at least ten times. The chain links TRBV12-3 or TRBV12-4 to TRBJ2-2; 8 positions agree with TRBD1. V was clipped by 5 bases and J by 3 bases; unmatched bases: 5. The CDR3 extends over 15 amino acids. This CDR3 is CASSPGQVYTGELFF. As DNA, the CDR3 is TGTGCCAGCAGTCCGGGACAGGTGTACACCGGGGAGCTGTTTTTT.

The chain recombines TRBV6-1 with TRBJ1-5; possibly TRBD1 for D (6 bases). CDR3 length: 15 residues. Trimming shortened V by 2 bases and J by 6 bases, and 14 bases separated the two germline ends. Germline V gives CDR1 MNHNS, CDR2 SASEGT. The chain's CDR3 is CASSEIAGAGQPQHF. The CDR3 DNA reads TGTGCCAGCAGTGAAATCGCGGGGGCAGGTCAGCCCCAGCATTTT.

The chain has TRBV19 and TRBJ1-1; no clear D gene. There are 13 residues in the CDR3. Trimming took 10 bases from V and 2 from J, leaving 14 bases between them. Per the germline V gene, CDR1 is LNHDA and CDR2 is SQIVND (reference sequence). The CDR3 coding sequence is TGTGCCATTGAAGGAAGTCTTAACACTGAAGCTTTCTTT. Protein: CAIEGSLNTEAFF.

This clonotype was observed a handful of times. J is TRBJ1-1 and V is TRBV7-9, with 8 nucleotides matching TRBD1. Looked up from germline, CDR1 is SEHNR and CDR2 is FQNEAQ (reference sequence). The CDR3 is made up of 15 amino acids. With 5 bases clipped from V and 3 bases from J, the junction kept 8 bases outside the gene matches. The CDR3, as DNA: TGTGCCAGCAGCACCTCAGGGGGCATCGACACTGAAGCTTTCTTT. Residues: CASSTSGGIDTEAFF.